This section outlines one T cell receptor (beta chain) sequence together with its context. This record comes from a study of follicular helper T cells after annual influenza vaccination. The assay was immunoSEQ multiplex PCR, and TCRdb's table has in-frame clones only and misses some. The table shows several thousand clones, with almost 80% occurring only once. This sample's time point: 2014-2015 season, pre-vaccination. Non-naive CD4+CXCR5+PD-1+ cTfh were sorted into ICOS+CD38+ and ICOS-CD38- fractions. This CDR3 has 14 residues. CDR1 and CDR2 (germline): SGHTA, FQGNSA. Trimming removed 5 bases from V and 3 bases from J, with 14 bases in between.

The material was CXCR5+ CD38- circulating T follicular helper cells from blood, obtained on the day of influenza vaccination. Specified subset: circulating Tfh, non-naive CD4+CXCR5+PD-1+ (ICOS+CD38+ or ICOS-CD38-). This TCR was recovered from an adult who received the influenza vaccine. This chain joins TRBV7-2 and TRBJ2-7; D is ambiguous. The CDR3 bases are TGTGCCAGCAGCGGGCCACCGATGTTCTACGAGCAGTACTTC. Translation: CASSGPPMFYEQYF.